The 21 T cell receptor beta chains below all came from one sample that was sequenced in a study of cytomegalovirus exposure and HLA in healthy donors. Vbeta (60) and Jbeta (13) primers were used in the PCR. Here immunoSEQ multiplex PCR was the method, and the copy in TCRdb shows in-frame clones only, minus some. Here the sample spans a few hundred thousand clones, under 85% being singletons. The source material was PBMCs. These receptors originate from a woman aged 45-59 years in good health and CMV-seropositive.

This clone was detected only a few times. V and J are TRBV25-1 and TRBJ1-1; D is undetermined. The ends were cut back, 4 bases at V and 5 bases at J, with 5 bases in the middle. Germline V lookup: CDR1 MGHDK, CDR2 SYGVNS. The CDR3 length is 11 residues. The CDR3 sequence is CASSGITEAFF. CDR3 sequence (DNA): TGTGCCAGCAGTGGTATAACTGAAGCTTTCTTT.

The chain carries TRBV4-2 and TRBJ1-4; D unclear. V lost 4 bases and J lost 0, with 6 bases in between. CDR3 length: 14 residues. Germline CDR1 LGHNA, CDR2 YNFKEQ. CDR3 in amino acids: CASSPRATNEKLFF. CDR3 nucleotide sequence: TGTGCCAGCAGCCCCCGTGCAACTAATGAAAAACTGTTTTTT.

The chain recombines TRBV6-6 with TRBJ1-2, with D unresolved. V was trimmed by 2 bases and J by 6 bases, leaving 10 bases between them. Germline CDR1 and CDR2: MNHNY and SVGAGI (reference sequence). CDR3 length equals 13 residues. CDR3 region: CASSYGESNGYTF. The CDR3 DNA sequence: TGTGCCAGCAGTTACGGAGAATCTAATGGCTACACCTTC.

The genes are TRBV27 and TRBJ2-1; 7 nucleotides match TRBD1. The CDR3 contains 17 residues. The germline gives CDR1 MNHEY, CDR2 SMNVEV (reference sequence). The junction had 16 bases not matched to a gene; V was cut back by 4 bases and J by 7 bases. The CDR3 reads CASSSSDADRRRNEQFF. The CDR3 DNA is TGTGCCAGCAGTTCGTCCGATGCGGACAGGAGGAGAAATGAGCAGTTCTTC.

This clone was observed a handful of times. The chain is built from TRBV11-2 and TRBJ1-4; a possible D gene is TRBD1 (5 bases). The CDR3 spans 14 residues. Germline CDR1 SGHAT, CDR2 FQNNGV. V lost 1 base to trimming and J lost 11 bases, with 14 bases between them. The CDR3: CASSLGGWGQKLFF. The CDR3 DNA follows: TGTGCCAGCAGCTTAGGGGGATGGGGCCAGAAACTGTTTTTT.

A single count supports this clone. The genes are TRBV19 and TRBJ2-5, with D perhaps TRBD2 (6 bases). TRBJ2-7 matches the DNA end more closely, so the J call is doubtful. Germline V gene data show CDR1 as LNHDA and CDR2 as SQIVND (reference sequence). The CDR3 spans 19 residues. CDR3 nucleotides: TGTGCCAGTAGTATGCGGTCTGGTGGAGGGTCCGGATTCGACTACGAGCAGTACTTC. It is translated as CASSMRSGGGSGFDYEQYF.

The chain employs TRBV7-9 and TRBJ1-4, with a tentative D call TRBD1 (5 bases). Germline CDR1 SEHNR, CDR2 FQNEAQ (reference sequence). The CDR3 contains 15 residues. V lost 4 bases and J 4 bases, leaving 13 bases between the germline ends. The CDR3 loop reads CASSSPDIDNEKLFF. For the CDR3, the DNA is TGTGCCAGCAGCTCCCCGGACATAGATAATGAAAAACTGTTTTTT.

The V gene is TRBV28, the J gene TRBJ2-2, with D possibly TRBD1 on 6 matching bases. Germline CDR1 MDHEN, CDR2 SYDVKM. V was trimmed by 5 bases and J by 6 bases, leaving 16 bases between them. There are 15 residues in the CDR3. The CDR3 DNA reads as TGTGCCAGCAGTCAAATGACCGGGACACCCGGGGAGCTGTTTTTT. It yields the protein CASSQMTGTPGELFF.

This clone was recorded a few times. The chain has TRBV6-1 and TRBJ1-1; 8 bases map to TRBD1. The ends lost 11 bases at V and 1 base at J; junction bases unmatched: 6. Germline loops: CDR1 MNHNS, CDR2 SASEGT. The CDR3 runs 13 residues. The CDR3 reads CAGGQGENTEAFF. CDR3 sequence (DNA): TGTGCCGGCGGACAGGGCGAGAACACTGAAGCTTTCTTT.

V gene TRBV19 combines with J gene TRBJ1-2; a weak D match, TRBD1 (5 bases). Germline V gives CDR1 LNHDA, CDR2 SQIVND (reference sequence). Trimming cost V 5 bases and J 4 bases, with 11 bases left between them. CDR3 size: 13 residues. CDR3 residues: CASSSAGVYGYTF. Written as DNA, the CDR3 is TGTGCCAGTAGTTCAGCGGGGGTCTATGGCTACACCTTC.

The V call is TRBV29-1, the J call TRBJ1-1, with D perhaps matching TRBD1 (5 bases). Germline CDR1 is SQVTM and CDR2 is ANQGSEA. The CDR3 is made up of 13 amino acids. V lost 4 bases and J 0 bases, leaving 9 bases between the germline ends. The CDR3 nucleotides read TGCAGCGTTGGTAGCAGGGTGAACACTGAAGCTTTCTTT. This gives the protein CSVGSRVNTEAFF.

V gene TRBV5-1 combines with J gene TRBJ2-7; possibly TRBD1 for D (7 bases). Germline V gene sequence: CDR1 SGHRS, CDR2 YFSETQ. The CDR3 is 15 residues long. Trimming cost V 4 bases and J 0 bases, with 14 bases left between them. The CDR3 region is CASSTAGQISYEQYF. Written as DNA, the CDR3 is TGCGCCAGCAGCACTGCGGGACAGATCTCCTACGAGCAGTACTTC. The entire variable domain, with the rest obtained from reference TRBV5-1 and TRBJ2-7, is as follows: KAGVTQTPRYLIKTRGQQVTLSCSPISGHRSVSWYQQTPGQGLQFLFEYFSETQRNKGNFPGRFSGRQFSNSRSEMNVSTLELGDSALYLCASSTAGQISYEQYFGPGTRLTVT.

This sequence joins TRBV25-1 and TRBJ2-5, with a tentative D call TRBD2 (6 bases). The V and J ends lost 3 bases and 9 bases respectively, with 14 bases between them. The CDR3 totals 13 residues. CDR1 and CDR2 (germline): MGHDK, SYGVNS. The CDR3 sequence: CASSDRDGEAQYF. The CDR3 DNA reads TGTGCCAGCAGTGACCGGGATGGGGAGGCCCAGTACTTC.

Here the CDR3 DNA reads TGTGCCAGCAGCTCCCCGCTTGCGCGCTCTGGGGCCAACGTCCTGACTTTC. It is translated as CASSSPLARSGANVLTF. The chain recombines TRBV7-9 with TRBJ2-6; D not certain. This CDR3 has 17 amino acids. Germline V gene lookup returns CDR1 SEHNR and CDR2 FQNEAQ (reference sequence). The V end lost 4 bases, the J end lost 0 bases, and 13 bases lay between the germline ends. Variable domain in full (rest from reference TRBV7-9 and TRBJ2-6): DTGVSQNPRHKITKRGQNVTFRCDPISEHNRLYWYRQTLGQGPEFLTYFQNEAQLEKSRLLSDRFSAERPKGSFSTLEIQRTEQGDSAMYLCASSSPLARSGANVLTFGAGSRLTVL.

CDR3 amino acids: CASSVDRGRHQPQHF. CDR3 nucleotide sequence: TGTGCCAGCAGTGTCGACAGGGGGCGTCATCAGCCCCAGCATTTT. V is TRBV6-1 and J is TRBJ1-5; 10 nucleotides match TRBD1. CDR3 length: 15 residues. Trimming cost V 4 bases and J 5 bases; bases outside gene matches: 5. Germline CDR1 reads MNHNS; CDR2 reads SASEGT.

V and J are TRBV7-8 and TRBJ2-2; the match to TRBD1 covers 9 bases. Trimming took 5 bases from V and 5 from J; bases not matched to a gene: 12. The germline CDR1 and CDR2 sequences are SGHVS and FQNEAQ. This CDR3 spans 17 amino acids. This CDR3 reads CASSRGPGQGRTGELFF. CDR3 DNA sequence: TGTGCCAGCAGCCGAGGCCCGGGACAGGGCCGAACCGGGGAGCTGTTTTTT.

The chain combines TRBV7-2 with TRBJ1-2; the D is unclear. Germline values: CDR1 SGHTA, CDR2 FQGNSA. The CDR3 spans 13 residues. Deletions cut 2 bases from V and 5 bases from J, with 9 bases between. CDR3 nucleotide sequence: TGTGCCAGCAGCTTAATGAGTGGTTATGGCTACACCTTC. Its translation is CASSLMSGYGYTF.

The CDR3 bases are TGTGCCAGCAGCGTCCATGGTACTGCGCTCTATGGCTACACCTTC. Its translation: CASSVHGTALYGYTF. The chain combines TRBV5-6 with TRBJ1-2; D unclear. Trimming took off 4 bases at V and 4 bases at J, with 17 bases between the two ends. This CDR3 spans 15 amino acids. CDR1 and CDR2 from the germline V gene are SGHDT and YYEEEE. Full variable domain (missing parts from reference TRBV5-6 and TRBJ1-2): DAGVTQSPTHLIKTRGQQVTLRCSPKSGHDTVSWYQQALGQGPQFIFQYYEEEERQRGNFPDRFSGHQFPNYSSELNVNALLLGDSALYLCASSVHGTALYGYTFGSGTRLTVV.

This clone was seen only once. The chain combines TRBV13 with TRBJ2-7; D uncertain. Germline-derived CDR1 and CDR2 are PRHDT and FYEKMQ (reference sequence). The V and J ends lost 1 base and 0 bases respectively, with 10 bases between them. This CDR3 spans 15 amino acids. This CDR3 reads CASSLDGVNSYEQYF. The CDR3 coding sequence is TGTGCCAGCAGCTTAGATGGAGTGAACTCCTACGAGCAGTACTTC.

This clone showed up just a few times. This chain joins TRBV19 and TRBJ1-4; D is uncertain. The CDR3 covers 15 residues. Looked up from germline, CDR1 is LNHDA and CDR2 is SQIVND (reference sequence). V was clipped by 0 bases and J by 4 bases, with 9 bases between them. The CDR3 spells CASSIDWAVNEKLFF. As DNA, the CDR3 is TGTGCCAGTAGTATAGATTGGGCAGTTAATGAAAAACTGTTTTTT. Variable domain in full (rest from reference TRBV19 and TRBJ1-4): DGGITQSPKYLFRKEGQNVTLSCEQNLNHDAMYWYRQDPGQGLRLIYYSQIVNDFQKGDIAEGYSVSREKKESFPLTVTSAQKNPTAFYLCASSIDWAVNEKLFFGSGTQLSVL.

The J gene is TRBJ1-4, the V gene TRBV9, with D perhaps matching TRBD1 (6 bases). Germline CDR1 is SGDLS and CDR2 is YYNGEE. The CDR3 has 16 amino acids. V lost 3 bases, J lost 3 bases, and 15 bases lay in between. CDR3 DNA sequence: TGTGCCAGCAGCGAAGCGGGGGGCCCAGCTAATGAAAAACTGTTTTTT. Protein product: CASSEAGGPANEKLFF.